The present TCR beta chain was sequenced within a study of Graves' ophthalmopathy and Graves' hyperthyroidism. Moderate-to-severe activity, CAS at least 3, NOSPECS at least 4 and duration under 3 months characterized donors with ophthalmopathy. V dropped 0 bases and J dropped 1 base, with 4 bases sitting between them. The CDR3 is 14 residues long. CDR1 and CDR2 from the germline V gene are SGHAT and FQNNGV. In regard to this clonotype: Antigen unknown.

The authors amplified TCR beta CDR3 regions, and they did so from RNA transcripts for repertoire sequencing. The first round was an RT-PCR with HTBI primers, and the second round was a multiplex PCR. TCRdb reprocessed the multiplex PCR reads via MiXCR and lists one record per CDR3 protein. The sample has 200,000 to 300,000 distinct CDR3 sequences; about 47% are singletons. Overall study results and limits: Cross-validated, the 13-signature model showed 87.88%/81.08% sensitivity/specificity, and 80%/75% in the test set.

This clonotype was obtained from an adult man with Graves' ophthalmopathy. Sample: peripheral blood. The chain recombines TRBV11-2 with TRBJ1-5; the D is unclear. The CDR3 loop is CASSLDRSNQPQHF. As DNA, the CDR3 is TGTGCCAGCAGCTTAGACAGGAGCAATCAGCCCCAGCATTTT. Full variable domain (rest looked up from reference TRBV11-2 and TRBJ1-5): EAGVAQSPRYKIIEKRQSVAFWCNPISGHATLYWYQQILGQGPKLLIQFQNNGVVDDSQLPKDRFSAERLKGVDSTLKIQPAKLEDSAVYLCASSLDRSNQPQHFGDGTRLSIL.